One and the same sample provided the 20 T cell receptor beta chains below, sequenced in a study of molecular identifiers for immune sequencing clone quantification. TCRdb itself ran the PCR reads through MiXCR, one entry per CDR3 protein. The sample carries a few hundred thousand distinct CDR3 sequences, approximately 25% recorded once. Sequencing used naive CD8+ T cells from blood, with Jurkat cell RNA spiked in. Subset described: FACS-sorted CD8+CD4-CCR7+CD45RA+ naive T cells. The receptors stem from a human donor in good health. Some libraries in this study had Jurkat cell RNA spiked in.

The chain recombines TRBV28 with TRBJ1-1; 10 nucleotides align to TRBD1. The CDR3 is made up of 16 amino acids. V shed 4 bases and J 3 bases; nucleotides not matched to a gene: 8. Germline assignment: CDR1 MDHEN and CDR2 SYDVKM. CDR3 sequence (DNA): TGTGCCAGCAGTTCCCTGGGACAGGGGACGTACACTGAAGCTTTCTTT. Protein: CASSSLGQGTYTEAFF.

About this clonotype itself: At one of its ends the junction is not consistent with the germline gene, which may arise from a read error. The V and J genes are TRBV11-1 and TRBJ2-7; TRBD2 might be the D (6 bases). The CDR3 is 16 residues long. Per germline, CDR1 SGHAT and CDR2 FQDESV (reference sequence). CDR3 residues: CASSPSGFGGAYELYF. The CDR3 DNA reads TGTGCCAGCAGCCCCTCCGGGTTTGGCGGGGCTTACGAGCTGTACTTC.

The sample holds many counts of this clonotype. The rearrangement uses TRBV28 and TRBJ2-1, with 8 bases aligning to TRBD2. The CDR3 contains 15 residues. Germline V CDR1 and CDR2: MDHEN, SYDVKM. Trimming at V came to 7 bases and at J to 8 bases, leaving 13 bases not matched to a gene. CDR3 coding DNA: TGTGCCAGCAAGTCGCGTAGCGGGATGGAATATGAGCAGTTCTTC. The encoded protein is CASKSRSGMEYEQFF.

This clonotype was seen a handful of times. This chain joins TRBV27 and TRBJ2-7; D perhaps matches TRBD2 (5 bases). CDR3 length: 14 residues. With 5 bases removed from V and 2 bases from J, the gap between germline ends came to 13 bases. CDR1 and CDR2 (germline): MNHEY, SMNVEV (reference sequence). CDR3 region: CASSLKTRAYEQYF. CDR3 nucleotides: TGTGCCAGCAGTCTTAAAACGAGGGCCTACGAGCAGTACTTC.

There are a few counts of this clonotype. CDR3 sequence reads: CASSYWGPSGPQHF. DNA for the CDR3: TGTGCCAGCAGTTATTGGGGACCCTCGGGGCCCCAGCATTTT. V gene TRBV6-2 or TRBV6-3 combines with J gene TRBJ1-5; TRBD1 is a possible D gene (5 bases). There are 14 residues in the CDR3. The germline V gene has CDR1 MNHEY and CDR2 SVGEGT. Trimming removed 3 bases at V and 9 bases at J, with 15 bases between.

This clonotype was detected a few times. This sequence joins TRBV29-1 and TRBJ1-4, with TRBD1 as a possible D gene (6 bases). Trimming pared 5 bases from V and 6 bases from J, leaving 13 bases between. There are 13 residues in the CDR3. The V gene's germline CDR1 is SQVTM and CDR2 ANQGSEA. CDR3: CSVYLGGYEKLFF. CDR3 nucleotides: TGCAGCGTTTACTTGGGGGGCTATGAAAAACTGTTTTTT.

V is TRBV27 and J is TRBJ2-2, with D possibly being TRBD2 (5 bases). This CDR3 has 16 residues. CDR1 MNHEY and CDR2 SMNVEV come from the germline V gene (reference sequence). The V end was cut by 5 bases, the J end by 5 bases, with 18 bases between. The CDR3 DNA follows: TGTGCCAGCAGTGAACGGGGTTTGGTCAGGACCGGGGAGCTGTTTTTT. Its translation: CASSERGLVRTGELFF.

This clonotype was seen only a few times. The chain is built from TRBV19 and TRBJ1-1, with 10 bases lining up with TRBD1. V was pared by 11 bases and J by 2 bases, with 5 bases of the junction left unmatched. Looked up from germline, CDR1 is LNHDA and CDR2 is SQIVND (reference sequence). This CDR3 is built from 13 residues. CDR3 region: CASETGGNTEAFF. In DNA, the CDR3 is TGTGCCTCAGAGACAGGGGGCAACACTGAAGCTTTCTTT.

In its sample, this clonotype was seen a few times. Since a much larger clone is just one base distant, this may be a read error. The chain couples TRBV13 to TRBJ2-5, with D perhaps TRBD2 (5 bases). The CDR3 runs to 17 residues. Germline CDR1 PRHDT, CDR2 FYEKMQ (reference sequence). The CDR3, as DNA: TGTGCCAGCAGCTCCACCGGCGGTGACTACCCCGAAGAGCCCCAGTACTTC. Translating it yields CASSSTGGDYPEEPQYF.

V and J are TRBV20-1 and TRBJ2-7; a weak D match, TRBD1 (5 bases). Trimming pared 6 bases from V and 2 bases from J, leaving 17 bases between. CDR1 and CDR2 from the germline V gene are DFQATT and SNEGSKA (reference sequence). The CDR3 runs to 14 residues. In DNA form, the CDR3 reads TGCAGTGCCCCAGGGTTAGACAAAGCCTACGAGCAGTACTTC. It yields the protein CSAPGLDKAYEQYF.

A remark on this clonotype: An end of the junction does not agree with germline; a read error may underlie this. V is TRBV27 and J is TRBJ2-3; either TRBD1 or TRBD2 may fit D (6 bases each). The CDR3 covers 15 residues. CDR1 MNHEY and CDR2 SMNVEV come from the germline V gene (reference sequence). CDR3 sequence reads: CARSWAPGGTDTQYF. CDR3 in DNA: TGTGCCCGCAGTTGGGCCCCCGGGGGCACAGACACGCAGTATTTT.

This clonotype was detected only a few times. This chain uses TRBV7-9 with TRBJ2-1; the match to TRBD2 covers 11 bases. The CDR3 sequence is 15 residues long. The junction had 11 bases not matched to a gene; V was cut back by 5 bases and J by 11 bases. From germline, CDR1 is SEHNR and CDR2 FQNEAQ (reference sequence). The CDR3 DNA reads as TGTGCCAGCAGCCTCCCGGGACTAGCGGTAGACAAGCAGTTCTTC. This gives the protein CASSLPGLAVDKQFF.

This clonotype was observed many times. This chain uses TRBV29-1 with TRBJ2-2; 13 bases fit TRBD2. The CDR3 totals 17 residues. The V gene's germline CDR1 is SQVTM and CDR2 ANQGSEA. The junction had 8 bases not matched to a gene; V was cut back by 3 bases and J by 4 bases. This chain's CDR3 is CSVEYGLAGVGTGELFF. For the CDR3, the DNA is TGCAGCGTTGAGTATGGACTAGCGGGAGTGGGCACCGGGGAGCTGTTTTTT.

This clonotype was recorded many times. For the CDR3, the DNA is TGTGCCAGCAGCCTGGGTACACCCTCCGGGGCCAACGTCCTGACTTTC. It encodes CASSLGTPSGANVLTF. The V call is TRBV9, the J call TRBJ2-6; D is unresolved. The V end lost 4 bases, the J end lost 4 bases, and 15 bases lay between the germline ends. CDR3 length: 16 amino acids. The V gene's germline CDR1 is SGDLS and CDR2 YYNGEE.

This clonotype turned up a few times. V usage is TRBV12-3 or TRBV12-4 and J usage is TRBJ1-1, with unresolved D. The V gene lost 0 bases and the J gene lost 11 bases, with 16 bases spanning the gap. The CDR3 sequence is 14 residues long. The CDR3 loop reads CASSLADTLYDAFF. As DNA, the CDR3 is TGTGCCAGCAGTTTAGCCGACACCCTATACGACGCTTTCTTT.

Details on this clonotype: One base away lies a much larger clone, so this may be a sequencing read error. V gene TRBV5-6 combines with J gene TRBJ1-5; tentatively, D is TRBD1 (5 bases). The CDR3 totals 14 residues. The germline V gene has CDR1 SGHDT and CDR2 YYEEEE. The CDR3 here is CASRLRQSNQPQHF. In DNA, the CDR3 is TGTGCCAGCCGCTTGAGACAGTCCAATCAGCCCCAGCATTTT.

This clonotype was seen repeatedly, ten times or more. The rearrangement links TRBV30 to TRBJ2-3; D unresolved. CDR3 length equals 13 residues. Trimming took off 3 bases at V and 0 bases at J, with 7 bases between the two ends. CDR1 and CDR2 from the germline V gene are GTSNPN and SVGIG (reference sequence). The CDR3 bases are TGTGCCTGGAGCCAAGACAGCACAGATACGCAGTATTTT. It is translated as CAWSQDSTDTQYF.

This clonotype was counted at least ten times. This chain uses TRBV7-2 with TRBJ1-5, with D maybe TRBD1 (5 bases). This CDR3 has 14 residues. Looked up from germline, CDR1 is SGHTA and CDR2 is FQGNSA. V was clipped by 2 bases and J by 9 bases, with 14 bases between them. CDR3 sequence (DNA): TGTGCCAGCAGCTTACTGGGGGAGTGGGGGCCCCAGCATTTT. It specifies CASSLLGEWGPQHF.

This clonotype was found many times. This chain connects TRBV27 to TRBJ2-3; D ambiguous. Germline V gene sequence: CDR1 MNHEY, CDR2 SMNVEV (reference sequence). Trimming pared 2 bases from V and 2 bases from J, leaving 11 bases between. The CDR3 spans 15 residues. CDR3 in DNA: TGTGCCAGCAGTTTAGGTACCAGGTACACAGATACGCAGTATTTT. It yields the protein CASSLGTRYTDTQYF.

The chain combines TRBV18 with TRBJ2-7, with 8 bases fitting TRBD1. V shed 0 bases, J shed 2 bases, and the junction held 9 bases outside the gene matches. From germline, CDR1 is KGHSH and CDR2 LQKENI. CDR3 length: 17 amino acids. Here the CDR3 DNA reads TGTGCCAGCTCACCACCGGTTGGACAGGGATTGCCCTACGAGCAGTACTTC. This sequence encodes CASSPPVGQGLPYEQYF.